This T cell receptor (beta chain) was identified in a study of T cell changes during pregnancy in multiple sclerosis. Data came from immunoSEQ multiplex PCR; TCRdb stores just in-frame clones and leaves some out. The sample includes roughly 76,000 clones, 75% to 95% of them seen just once. With 4 bases clipped from V and 5 bases from J, the junction kept 7 bases outside the gene matches. The CDR3 has 15 amino acids. Germline V gives CDR1 MNHNS, CDR2 SASEGT. The origin of this receptor is a female donor with multiple sclerosis, enrolled in a pregnancy study. Sample: CD4+ T cells from peripheral blood mononuclear cells, taken in the second trimester of pregnancy. This chain links TRBV6-1 with TRBJ1-5, with 8 bases aligning to TRBD1. This CDR3 is CASSATGGIYQPQHF. CDR3 in DNA: TGTGCCAGCAGTGCCACAGGGGGTATCTATCAGCCCCAGCATTTT.